Listed below are T cell receptor beta chains from one sample, sequenced in a study of CD8+ T cells in alopecia areata. The method was immunoSEQ multiplex PCR; TCRdb's version includes in-frame clones alone and lacks a portion of them. The sample lists 150,000 or so clones, 58% seen once, with approximately 16% in the top ten. This specimen consisted of CD4+ T cells sorted from blood, obtained between weeks 55 and 65, from a patient treated with tofacitinib. The receptors were gathered from a human donor with alopecia areata. CDR3s include the opening cysteine and the closing phenylalanine or tryptophan. D genes are given only for firm matches. Not all rows give a size; the values are once, few, many and, for expanded clones, a class.

TRBJ2-7	TRBV6-5	.	.	CASSSTTQEQYF	TGTGCCAGCAGCTCTACAACGCAAGAGCAGTACTTC
TRBJ2-5	TRBV29-1	.	.	CSVEGLVETQYF	TGCAGCGTTGAAGGACTAGTAGAGACCCAGTACTTC
TRBJ2-7	TRBV6-1	.	few	CASTLPGSSYEQYF	TGTGCCAGCACCCTTCCAGGGTCTTCTTACGAGCAGTACTTC
TRBJ2-3	TRBV5-6	TRBD1	few	CASSSLDRGTDTQYF	TGTGCCAGCAGCTCCCTTGACAGGGGCACAGATACGCAGTATTTT
TRBJ2-7	TRBV5-1	.	.	CASSLDGSYEQYF	TGCGCCAGCAGCTTGGACGGATCCTACGAGCAGTACTTC
TRBJ2-1	TRBV30	TRBD2	.	CAWSVVAGLNEQFF	TGTGCCTGGAGTGTAGTAGCGGGGTTGAATGAGCAGTTCTTC
TRBJ2-1	TRBV2	.	few	CASTANNEQFF	TGTGCCAGCACGGCGAACAATGAGCAGTTCTTC
TRBJ1-2	TRBV27	TRBD1	.	CASSLRQGANYGYTF	TGTGCCAGCAGTTTAAGACAGGGAGCTAACTATGGCTACACCTTC
TRBJ2-5	TRBV27	TRBD2	few	CASSSPLAGVGYQETQYF	TGTGCCAGCAGTTCCCCGCTAGCGGGGGTCGGGTACCAAGAGACCCAGTACTTC
TRBJ1-2	TRBV4-2	TRBD1	.	CASRPGQNSNYGYTF	TGTGCCAGCAGGCCGGGACAGAATTCAAACTATGGCTACACCTTC
TRBJ1-2	TRBV9	.	few	CASSFTDFYGYTF	TGTGCCAGCAGCTTCACAGATTTTTATGGCTACACCTTC
TRBJ1-4	TRBV7-9	.	.	CASSLGLGRNEKLFF	TGTGCCAGCAGCTTAGGTTTAGGCCGCAATGAAAAACTGTTTTTT
TRBJ1-6	TRBV4-2	TRBD1	.	CASSQGDRVVHSPLHF	TGTGCCAGCAGCCAAGGAGACAGGGTGGTCCATTCACCCCTCCACTTT
TRBJ2-5	TRBV4-2	TRBD2	.	CASSQVAGQETQYF	TGTGCCAGCAGCCAGGTAGCGGGGCAAGAGACCCAGTACTTC
TRBJ2-1	TRBV7-9	.	.	CASSFWGSGTGLDEQFF	TGTGCCAGCAGCTTCTGGGGGTCCGGAACAGGGCTCGATGAGCAGTTCTTC
TRBJ2-7	TRBV2	TRBD2	.	CASSETSGSYEQYF	TGTGCCAGCAGTGAAACTAGCGGCTCCTACGAGCAGTACTTC
TRBJ2-7	TRBV5-6	.	.	CASSFFGQIYEQYF	TGTGCCAGCAGCTTCTTTGGACAGATCTACGAGCAGTACTTC
TRBJ1-1	TRBV6-5	.	few	CASSYSPGRSNTEAFF	TGTGCCAGCAGTTACTCCCCAGGGAGGTCGAACACTGAAGCTTTCTTT
TRBJ2-2	TRBV27	TRBD1	few	CASRDYRGANTGELFF	TGTGCCAGCAGGGACTACAGGGGGGCGAACACCGGGGAGCTGTTTTTT
TRBJ2-5	TRBV7-2	TRBD2	.	CASSLATSGGQETQYF	TGTGCCAGCAGCTTAGCGACTAGCGGGGGGCAAGAGACCCAGTACTTC
TRBJ2-5	TRBV6-5	.	few	CASSHPKETQYF	TGTGCCAGCAGTCACCCCAAAGAGACCCAGTACTTC
TRBJ2-3	TRBV5-1	TRBD1	few	CASSRIQGRDTQYF	TGCGCCAGCAGCCGCATACAGGGGCGCGATACGCAGTATTTT
TRBJ2-7	TRBV30	TRBD1	.	CAWSLTGAYEQYF	TGTGCCTGGAGTTTAACAGGGGCCTACGAGCAGTACTTC
TRBJ1-1	TRBV5-6	.	.	CASSLAGAGESSTEAFF	TGTGCCAGCAGCTTGGCCGGGGCAGGGGAATCGAGCACTGAAGCTTTCTTT
TRBJ2-3	TRBV5-1	.	.	CASSLMSESTDTQYF	TGCGCCAGCAGCTTGATGAGTGAGAGCACAGATACGCAGTATTTT
TRBJ2-7	TRBV30	TRBD2	.	CAWSGRPGLAGGSTLYEQYF	TGTGCCTGGAGTGGGCGACCGGGACTAGCGGGGGGCTCCACCCTCTACGAGCAGTACTTC
TRBJ1-5	TRBV7-2	TRBD1	once	CASSLQGASNQPQHF	TGTGCCAGCAGCTTACAGGGGGCTAGCAATCAGCCCCAGCATTTT
TRBJ2-7	TRBV28	.	.	CASSLTDNSYEQYF	TGTGCCAGCAGTTTGACAGACAACTCCTACGAGCAGTACTTC
TRBJ1-5	TRBV5-1	.	few	CASSLEGSQPQHF	TGCGCCAGCAGCTTGGAAGGGTCCCAGCCCCAGCATTTT
TRBJ1-4	TRBV9	.	.	CASSVRATGDEKLFF	TGTGCCAGCAGCGTACGGGCGACGGGTGATGAAAAACTGTTTTTT
TRBJ1-2	TRBV4-1	TRBD1	.	CASSRDRGNYGYTF	TGCGCCAGCAGTCGGGACAGGGGAAACTATGGCTACACCTTC
TRBJ1-3	TRBV30	.	.	CAWRYSGNTIYF	TGTGCCTGGCGCTATTCTGGAAACACCATATATTTT
TRBJ1-2	TRBV6-1	.	.	CASSEPGQPNYGYTF	TGTGCCAGCAGTGAACCGGGACAACCTAACTATGGCTACACCTTC
TRBJ2-3	TRBV7-6	TRBD2	.	CASSLGSGGATDTQYF	TGTGCCAGCAGCTTAGGTAGCGGGGGGGCCACAGATACGCAGTATTTT
TRBJ2-3	TRBV29-1	.	.	CSVASQGTDTQYF	TGCAGCGTTGCTTCACAGGGCACAGATACGCAGTATTTT
TRBJ2-5	TRBV29-1	.	.	CSVGGSLQETQYF	TGCAGCGTTGGGGGTAGCCTCCAAGAGACCCAGTACTTC
TRBJ2-5	TRBV25-1	.	.	CASSADTGARAKETQYF	TGTGCCAGCAGTGCCGATACGGGGGCTAGGGCCAAAGAGACCCAGTACTTC
TRBJ1-2	TRBV5-1	.	few	CASTEGYGYTF	TGCGCCAGCACCGAGGGCTATGGCTACACCTTC
TRBJ1-4	TRBV4-1	.	once	CASTRTAGEKLFF	TGCGCCAGCACCCGGACAGCCGGAGAAAAACTGTTTTTT
TRBJ1-2	TRBV6-5	.	.	CASSPGANYGYTF	TGTGCCAGCAGCCCGGGGGCGAACTATGGCTACACCTTC
TRBJ1-5	TRBV4-1	.	.	CASSQENLGVANQPQHF	TGCGCCAGCAGCCAAGAAAATCTTGGGGTTGCCAATCAGCCCCAGCATTTT
TRBJ2-5	TRBV4-1	TRBD1	.	CASSLTGPETQYF	TGCGCCAGCAGCCTGACAGGGCCAGAGACCCAGTACTTC
TRBJ1-5	TRBV6-5	TRBD1	.	CASSRQGAYQPQHF	TGTGCCAGCAGTCGACAGGGTGCCTATCAGCCCCAGCATTTT
TRBJ1-5	TRBV30	TRBD1	.	CAWSTGAGQPQHF	TGTGCCTGGAGTACAGGGGCAGGTCAGCCCCAGCATTTT
TRBJ1-1	TRBV29-1	.	.	CSVVPLLNTEAFF	TGCAGCGTTGTCCCCCTTTTGAACACTGAAGCTTTCTTT
TRBJ1-1	TRBV30	.	.	CAWSVRRNTEAFF	TGTGCCTGGAGTGTACGCAGGAACACTGAAGCTTTCTTT
TRBJ2-2	TRBV4-2	TRBD2	.	CASSQGGLAGTGELFF	TGTGCCAGCAGCCAAGGCGGGCTAGCGGGCACCGGGGAGCTGTTTTTT
TRBJ2-7	TRBV6-1	.	.	CASSRWDGTYEQYF	TGTGCCAGCAGTCGTTGGGACGGCACCTACGAGCAGTACTTC
TRBJ2-5	TRBV5-1	TRBD1	few	CASSGQGRQETQYF	TGCGCCAGCAGCGGACAGGGGCGTCAAGAGACCCAGTACTTC